This T cell receptor (beta chain) was recovered during a study of blood T cell repertoires in COVID-19. Study-wide context: Spain, Italy and the United States supplied samples that represented acute and convalescent COVID-19. The analysed material was cDNA or gDNA that came from T cells, B-cell-depleted T cells, or PBMCs.

Per the original methods: For nucleated cells, counts were estimated from reference gene primer amplification. Measured with immunoSEQ multiplex PCR; TCRdb has only the in-frame clones, and not every one. Clone size and the V and J calls come from that table; the DNA yielded D and trimming. The sample shows approximately 82,000 clones, over 80% of them seen only once. This clone was seen only once. This clonotype originated in a woman aged 55-75 years with active COVID-19. The sequenced sample consisted of peripheral blood.

The CDR3 sequence: CASSALGQGGEGYTF. The CDR3 DNA is TGTGCCAGCAGTGCCTTGGGACAGGGGGGAGAGGGCTACACCTTC. The chain combines TRBV9 with TRBJ1-2; 11 bases map to TRBD1. There are 15 residues in the CDR3. With V trimmed by 5 bases and J by 8 bases, 11 bases remained unmatched. Germline V lookup: CDR1 SGDLS, CDR2 YYNGEE.